One and the same sample provided the 14 T cell receptor beta chains below, sequenced in a study of tumor-infiltrating lymphocytes in localized non-small cell lung cancer (dated by TCRdb to the early 2020s). The library came from the immunoSEQ multiplex PCR assay. Drawn from immuneACCESS, this table holds only the in-frame rearrangements with V and J called that TCRdb kept. Clones are partly lost; checked studies trace under half to an unresolved V gene and leave the rest unexplained. Within this sample are about 12,000 clones, with 80% of them counted one time only. The top ten hold 10% to 15% of the sample. Sequencing input: lung tumor tissue. These receptors came from a human donor with non-small cell lung cancer.

The V gene is TRBV5-1, the J gene TRBJ1-4; TRBD1 aligns across 7 bases. Germline trimming cut 4 bases from V and 8 bases from J; bases unmatched to any gene: 14. From germline, CDR1 is SGHRS and CDR2 YFSETQ. The CDR3 runs 16 residues. CDR3 region: CASSPVPTGEGEKLFF. DNA for the CDR3: TGCGCCAGCAGCCCAGTACCAACAGGGGAAGGGGAAAAACTGTTTTTT.

For the CDR3, the DNA is TGTGCCAGCAAAGACAGCCCTCTAGCCAAAAACATTCAGTACTTC. It yields the protein CASKDSPLAKNIQYF. The chain has TRBV5-4 and TRBJ2-4; possibly TRBD1 for D (5 bases). Per the germline V gene, CDR1 is SGHNT and CDR2 is YYREEE (reference sequence). The CDR3 spans 15 residues. V lost 6 bases and J 0 bases, leaving 13 bases between the germline ends.

This clone has only a few counts. The CDR3 DNA sequence: TGCAGCGTTGGTGAAGGGGCTGGGGCCAACGTCCTGACTTTC. Its protein is CSVGEGAGANVLTF. This chain uses TRBV29-1 with TRBJ2-6; perhaps TRBD1 as D (5 bases). This CDR3 comprises 14 residues. Germline V gene data show CDR1 as SQVTM and CDR2 as ANQGSEA. V was shortened by 4 bases and J by 2 bases, with 9 bases between the two germline ends. Full variable domain (outside the CDR3, taken from reference TRBV29-1 and TRBJ2-6): SAVISQKPSRDICQRGTSLTIQCQVDSQVTMMFWYRQQPGQSLTLIATANQGSEATYESGFVIDKFPISRPNLTFSTLTVSNMSPEDSSIYLCSVGEGAGANVLTFGAGSRLTVL.

The chain employs TRBV19 and TRBJ1-4, with 12 bases aligning to TRBD1. This CDR3 spans 14 amino acids. The germline V gene has CDR1 LNHDA and CDR2 SQIVND (reference sequence). Trimming took 4 bases from V and 7 from J; bases not matched to a gene: 1. Here the CDR3 reads CASSRDRGREKLFF. The CDR3 DNA follows: TGTGCCAGTAGTAGGGACAGGGGGCGTGAAAAACTGTTTTTT.

The chain joins TRBV11-3 to TRBJ2-5, with 8 bases aligning to TRBD1. CDR1 SGHNT and CDR2 YENEEA come from the germline V gene. V dropped 2 bases and J dropped 5; count of bases not matched to a gene: 4. The CDR3 totals 14 residues. Here the CDR3 DNA reads TGTGCCAGCAGCTTATCCAGGGGGCAGGAGACCCAGTACTTC. Protein sequence: CASSLSRGQETQYF.

This chain links TRBV29-1 with TRBJ2-7; the D gene is possibly TRBD1 (6 bases). Germline V lookup: CDR1 SQVTM, CDR2 ANQGSEA. With 1 base removed from V and 4 bases from J, the gap between germline ends came to 11 bases. The CDR3 totals 13 residues. CDR3 in DNA: TGCAGCGTTGAAGTAGGGACATTATACGAGCAGTACTTC. Translated, it gives CSVEVGTLYEQYF.

The rearrangement joins TRBV6-5 to TRBJ2-7; D not certain. The V gene's germline CDR1 is MNHEY and CDR2 SVGAGI. Between the trimmed V and J ends, which lost 6 bases and 4 bases, there was a span of 7 bases. CDR3 size: 11 residues. The CDR3 nucleotides read TGTGCCAGCAGATACCATTACGAGCAGTACTTC. Protein sequence: CASRYHYEQYF.

This chain links TRBV10-3 with TRBJ1-2, with 11 bases identical to TRBD1. This CDR3 comprises 13 residues. With V trimmed by 6 bases and J by 7 bases, 4 bases remained unmatched. Germline V lookup: CDR1 ENHRY, CDR2 SYGVKD. The CDR3 loop is CAIRGQGDAGYTF. The CDR3 DNA follows: TGTGCCATCAGGGGACAGGGGGATGCTGGCTACACCTTC.

This CDR3 is CASSFTGLDPSYEQYF. The DNA for the CDR3 is TGTGCCAGCAGTTTTACGGGGCTCGATCCCTCCTACGAGCAGTACTTC. This chain uses TRBV28 with TRBJ2-7; D assignment may be TRBD1 or TRBD2 (5 bases each). V was pared by 3 bases and J by 0 bases, with 15 bases between. Per germline, CDR1 MDHEN and CDR2 SYDVKM. The CDR3 is 16 residues long.

J is TRBJ2-7 and V is TRBV14, with TRBD2 as a possible D gene (5 bases). This CDR3 region has 14 residues. V lost 4 bases and J 6 bases, leaving 16 bases between the germline ends. Germline loops: CDR1 SGHDN, CDR2 FVKESK. The CDR3 DNA reads as TGTGCCAGCAGCCCCGGACTGGCCCTTGGCGAGCAGTACTTC. Its protein is CASSPGLALGEQYF.

CDR3 region: CASSLGWTEPTNEKLFF. CDR3 in DNA: TGTGCCAGCAGCTTGGGCTGGACAGAGCCAACTAATGAAAAACTGTTTTTT. V usage is TRBV5-6 and J usage is TRBJ1-4; D perhaps matches TRBD1 (6 bases). The CDR3 length is 17 residues. Germline values: CDR1 SGHDT, CDR2 YYEEEE. V was pared by 0 bases and J by 0 bases, with 12 bases between.

CDR3 DNA: TGCGCCAGCAGTGCGACGTTCACTGAAGCTTTCTTT. It codes for CASSATFTEAFF. J is TRBJ1-1 and V is TRBV10-2; D gene ambiguous. The ends were cut back, 4 bases at V and 4 bases at J, with 7 bases in the middle. This CDR3 has 12 residues. Germline CDR1 is WSHSY and CDR2 is SAAADI.

This chain uses TRBV6-5 with TRBJ1-1; TRBD1 matches at 7 bases. V lost 3 bases and J lost 3; bases outside the gene matches: 4. CDR1 and CDR2 from the germline V gene are MNHEY and SVGAGI. The CDR3 totals 14 residues. The CDR3 region is CASSYGQVDTEAFF. DNA for the CDR3: TGTGCCAGCAGTTATGGACAGGTAGACACTGAAGCTTTCTTT.

The V gene is TRBV6-1, the J gene TRBJ1-1, with a tentative D call TRBD1 (5 bases). CDR1 and CDR2 (germline): MNHNS, SASEGT. The CDR3 runs to 14 residues. The V and J ends lost 0 bases and 1 base respectively, with 6 bases between them. The DNA of the CDR3 is TGTGCCAGCAGTGAAGCGGGGCAGAACACTGAAGCTTTCTTT. Translation: CASSEAGQNTEAFF.